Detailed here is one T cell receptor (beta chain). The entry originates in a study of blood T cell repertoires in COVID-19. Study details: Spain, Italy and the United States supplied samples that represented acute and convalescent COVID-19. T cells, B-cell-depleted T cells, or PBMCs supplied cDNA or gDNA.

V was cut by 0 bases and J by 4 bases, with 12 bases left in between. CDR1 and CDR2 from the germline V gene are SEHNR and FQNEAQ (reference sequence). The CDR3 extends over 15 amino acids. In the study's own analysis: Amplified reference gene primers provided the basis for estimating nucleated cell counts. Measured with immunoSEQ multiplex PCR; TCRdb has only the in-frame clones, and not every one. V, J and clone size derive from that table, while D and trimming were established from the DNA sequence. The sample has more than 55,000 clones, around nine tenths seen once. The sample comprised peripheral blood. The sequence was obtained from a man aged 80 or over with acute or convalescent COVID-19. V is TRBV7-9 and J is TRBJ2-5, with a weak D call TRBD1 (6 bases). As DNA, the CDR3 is TGTGCCAGCAGCTTAGCGCAGGGGAGAAGAGAGACCCAGTACTTC. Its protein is CASSLAQGRRETQYF.